This T cell receptor (beta chain) originates from a study of human CD8 memory T cell subsets. This clonotype is called medium-sized (0.01 to 0.1%) based on its frequency. The TCR beta sequencing libraries came from UMI-labeled 5' RACE. With the 5' RACE reads reprocessed, TCRdb shows one record per CDR3 protein and no DNA. This sample carries 7,200 or so distinct CDR3 sequences, with 20% to 25% going to the ten biggest clones. Per germline, CDR1 LNHNV and CDR2 YYDKDF (reference sequence). This CDR3 contains 16 residues. The rearrangement links TRBV15 to TRBJ1-3. Sequenced input: CD8+ T cells from PBMCs. This sequence originates from a human donor in good health. This chain's CDR3 is CATSRGRESSGNTIYF.